This T cell receptor beta chain was recovered during a study of shared clonotypes between healthy human individuals. Profiled with immunoSEQ multiplex PCR; TCRdb holds only in-frame clones, not every one. The sample includes 500,000 or so clones, approximately 95% of them seen just once. Germline lookup yields CDR1 MNHEY and CDR2 SMNVEV (reference sequence). The CDR3 has 17 amino acids. After removal of 1 base from V and 2 bases from J, the junction contained 7 bases not matched to a gene. This chain joins TRBV27 and TRBJ2-4; 8 nucleotides align to TRBD1. Sequencing was performed on naive CD4+ T cells sorted from blood. The subset is: CD45RA+ positively selected. This sequence originates from a woman aged 30 to 39 in good health. Here the CDR3 DNA reads TGTGCCAGCAGTTTATATCAGGGGGCATTGTCCAAAAACATTCAGTACTTC. Its protein product is CASSLYQGALSKNIQYF.